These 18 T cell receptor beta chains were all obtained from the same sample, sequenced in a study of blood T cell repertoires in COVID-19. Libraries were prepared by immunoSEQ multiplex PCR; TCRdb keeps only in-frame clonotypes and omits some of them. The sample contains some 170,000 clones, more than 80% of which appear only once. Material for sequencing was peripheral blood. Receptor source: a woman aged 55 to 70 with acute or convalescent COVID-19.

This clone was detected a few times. DNA for the CDR3: TGCAGCGTTTTTGGGCCCTCTGGGAATGAGCAGTTCTTC. Translating it yields CSVFGPSGNEQFF. The chain uses TRBV29-1 and TRBJ2-1; D unclear. Trimming stripped 5 bases from V and 7 bases from J, with 15 bases between. The CDR3 runs to 13 residues. Germline V lookup: CDR1 SQVTM, CDR2 ANQGSEA.

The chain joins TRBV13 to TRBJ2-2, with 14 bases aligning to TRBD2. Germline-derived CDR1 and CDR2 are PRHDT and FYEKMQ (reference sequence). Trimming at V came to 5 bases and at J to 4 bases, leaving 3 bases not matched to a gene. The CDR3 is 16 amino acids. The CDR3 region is CASSEGLAGVTGELFF. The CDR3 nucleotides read TGTGCCAGCAGCGAGGGACTAGCGGGAGTCACCGGGGAGCTGTTTTTT. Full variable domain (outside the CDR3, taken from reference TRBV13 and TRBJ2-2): AAGVIQSPRHLIKEKRETATLKCYPIPRHDTVYWYQQGPGQDPQFLISFYEKMQSDKGSIPDRFSAQQFSDYHSELNMSSLELGDSALYFCASSEGLAGVTGELFFGEGSRLTVL.

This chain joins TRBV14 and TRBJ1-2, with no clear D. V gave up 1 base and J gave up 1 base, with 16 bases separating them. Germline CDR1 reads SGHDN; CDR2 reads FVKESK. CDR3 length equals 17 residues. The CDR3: CASSQGGLGVLNYGYTF. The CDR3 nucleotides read TGTGCCAGCAGCCAAGGAGGGCTCGGGGTTCTTAACTATGGCTACACCTTC.

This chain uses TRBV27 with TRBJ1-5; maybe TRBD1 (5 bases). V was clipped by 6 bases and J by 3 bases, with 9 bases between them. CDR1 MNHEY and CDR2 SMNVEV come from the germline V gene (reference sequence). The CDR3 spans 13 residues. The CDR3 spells CASRRTYNQPQHF. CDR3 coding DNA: TGTGCCAGCAGAAGGACATACAATCAGCCCCAGCATTTT.

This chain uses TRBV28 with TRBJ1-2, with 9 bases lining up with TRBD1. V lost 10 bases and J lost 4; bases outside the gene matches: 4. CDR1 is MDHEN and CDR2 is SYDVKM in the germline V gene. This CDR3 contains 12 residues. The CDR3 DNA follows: TGTGCCAACAGGGGGCAAAGCTATGGCTACACCTTC. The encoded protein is CANRGQSYGYTF.

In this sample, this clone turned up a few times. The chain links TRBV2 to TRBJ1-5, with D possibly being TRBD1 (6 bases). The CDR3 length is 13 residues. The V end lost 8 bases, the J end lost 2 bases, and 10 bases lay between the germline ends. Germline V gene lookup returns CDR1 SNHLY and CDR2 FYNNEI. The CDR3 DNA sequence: TGTGCCAGCGACCGACAGGGCAATCAGCCCCAGCATTTT. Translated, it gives CASDRQGNQPQHF.

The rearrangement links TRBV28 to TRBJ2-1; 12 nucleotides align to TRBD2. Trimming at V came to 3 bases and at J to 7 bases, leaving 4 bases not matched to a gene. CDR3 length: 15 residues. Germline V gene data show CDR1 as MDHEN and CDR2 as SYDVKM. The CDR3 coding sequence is TGTGCCAGCAGTTTGACTAGCGGGGGCAGGAATGAGCAGTTCTTC. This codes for CASSLTSGGRNEQFF.

CDR3 loop: CASSSNPGTISSDYTF. CDR3 nucleotide sequence: TGTGCCAGCAGTTCAAACCCCGGGACAATAAGTAGTGACTACACCTTC. The rearrangement joins TRBV27 to TRBJ1-2, with a weak D call TRBD1 (6 bases). The germline V gene encodes CDR1 MNHEY and CDR2 SMNVEV (reference sequence). CDR3 length equals 16 residues. V gave up 4 bases and J gave up 10 bases, with 25 bases separating them.

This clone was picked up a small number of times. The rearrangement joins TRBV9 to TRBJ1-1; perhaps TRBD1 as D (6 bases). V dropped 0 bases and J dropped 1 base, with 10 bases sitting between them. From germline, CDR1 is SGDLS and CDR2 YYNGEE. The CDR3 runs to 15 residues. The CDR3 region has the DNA TGTGCCAGCAGCGTAGGGCAGGGGAGGAACACTGAAGCTTTCTTT. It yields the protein CASSVGQGRNTEAFF.

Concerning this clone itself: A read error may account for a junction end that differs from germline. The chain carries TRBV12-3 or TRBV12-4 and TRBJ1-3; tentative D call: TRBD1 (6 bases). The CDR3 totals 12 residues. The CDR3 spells CASSFGQLALDF. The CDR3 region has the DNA TGTGCCAGCAGTTTTGGACAGCTCGCTCTCGATTTT.

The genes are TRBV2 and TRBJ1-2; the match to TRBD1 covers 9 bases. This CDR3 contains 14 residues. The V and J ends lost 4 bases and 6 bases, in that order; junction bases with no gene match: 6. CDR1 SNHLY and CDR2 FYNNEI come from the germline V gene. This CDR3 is CASSATGTGNGYTF. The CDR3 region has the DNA TGTGCCAGCAGTGCGACCGGGACAGGGAATGGCTACACCTTC.

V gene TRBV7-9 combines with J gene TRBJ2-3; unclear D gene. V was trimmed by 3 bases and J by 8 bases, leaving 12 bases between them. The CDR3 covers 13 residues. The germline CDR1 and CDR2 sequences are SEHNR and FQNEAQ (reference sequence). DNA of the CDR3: TGTGCCAGCAGCTTGGAGCGTTTGGCTACGCAGTATTTT. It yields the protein CASSLERLATQYF.

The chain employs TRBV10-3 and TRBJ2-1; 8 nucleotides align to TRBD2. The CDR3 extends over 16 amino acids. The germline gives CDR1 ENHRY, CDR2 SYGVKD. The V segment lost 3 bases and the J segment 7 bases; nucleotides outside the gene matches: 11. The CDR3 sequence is CAISDTGLGSLNEQFF. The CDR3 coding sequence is TGTGCCATCAGTGATACGGGACTAGGCTCCTTGAATGAGCAGTTCTTC.

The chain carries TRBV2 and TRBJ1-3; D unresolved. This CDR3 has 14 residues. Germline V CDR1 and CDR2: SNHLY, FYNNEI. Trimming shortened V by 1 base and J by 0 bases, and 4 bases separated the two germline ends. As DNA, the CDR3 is TGTGCCAGCAGTGAAGGTAGCTCTGGAAACACCATATATTTT. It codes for CASSEGSSGNTIYF.

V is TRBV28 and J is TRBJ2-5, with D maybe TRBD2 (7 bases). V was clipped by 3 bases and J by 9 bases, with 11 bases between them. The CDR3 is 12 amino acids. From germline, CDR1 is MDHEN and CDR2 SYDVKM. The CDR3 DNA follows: TGTGCCAGCAGTTTTGGAGGGGGGGCCCAGTACTTC. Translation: CASSFGGGAQYF.

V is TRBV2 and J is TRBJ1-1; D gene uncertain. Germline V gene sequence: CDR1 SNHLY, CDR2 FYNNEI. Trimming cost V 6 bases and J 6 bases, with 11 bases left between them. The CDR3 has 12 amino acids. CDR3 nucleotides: TGTGCCAGCAGGGTGGGCATCCCTGAAGCTTTCTTT. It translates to CASRVGIPEAFF.

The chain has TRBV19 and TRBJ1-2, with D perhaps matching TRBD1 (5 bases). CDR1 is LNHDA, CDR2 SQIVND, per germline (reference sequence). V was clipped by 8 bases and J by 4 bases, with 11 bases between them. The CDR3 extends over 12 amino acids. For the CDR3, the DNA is TGTGCCAGTCACCAGGGCGGCTATGGCTACACCTTC. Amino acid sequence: CASHQGGYGYTF.

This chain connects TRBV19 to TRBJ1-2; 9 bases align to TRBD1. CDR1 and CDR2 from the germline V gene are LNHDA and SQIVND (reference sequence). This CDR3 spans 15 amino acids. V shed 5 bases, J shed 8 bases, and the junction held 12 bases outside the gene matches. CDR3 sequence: CASSLGTGTFPGYTF. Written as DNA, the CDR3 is TGTGCCAGTAGTCTTGGGACAGGGACCTTCCCGGGCTACACCTTC.